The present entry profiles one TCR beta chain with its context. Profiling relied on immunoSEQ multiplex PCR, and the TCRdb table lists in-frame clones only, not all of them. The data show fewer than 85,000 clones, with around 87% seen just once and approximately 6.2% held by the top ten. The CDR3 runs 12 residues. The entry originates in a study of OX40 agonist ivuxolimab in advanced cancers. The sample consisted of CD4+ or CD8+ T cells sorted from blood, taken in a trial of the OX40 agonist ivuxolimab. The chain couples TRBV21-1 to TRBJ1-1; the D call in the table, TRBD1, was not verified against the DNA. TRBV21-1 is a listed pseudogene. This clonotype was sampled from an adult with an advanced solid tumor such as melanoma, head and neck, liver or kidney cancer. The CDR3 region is CASSKAANEAFF. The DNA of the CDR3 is TGTGCCAGCAGCAAAGCGGCAAACGAAGCTTTCTTT.